This is a list of T cell receptor beta chains from one sample in a study of cytomegalovirus exposure and HLA in healthy donors. Only in-frame clones appear in the TCRdb table, and some are missing; sequencing was by immunoSEQ multiplex PCR. This sample has about 160,000 clones, with 84% found just once. Sequenced material: PBMCs. These receptors were taken from a man younger than 35 in good health and CMV-seronegative. Both conserved end residues are part of each CDR3.

v_gene	j_gene	CDR3aa
TRBV7-2	TRBJ2-7	CASRETGGTGATEQYF
TRBV4-3	TRBJ2-1	CASSQVFAGEAPYNEQFF
TRBV5-1	TRBJ2-2	CASSSYGLGSSTGELFF
TRBV5-8	TRBJ2-7	CASSLDQGNEQYF
TRBV10-3	TRBJ2-5	CAISESKGMQTQYF
TRBV5-1	TRBJ2-5	CASSPGLAVSQETQYF
TRBV11-2	TRBJ2-2	CASSRGQGDTGELFF
TRBV5-1	TRBJ1-5	CASSLEPGSGNQPQHF
TRBV5-1	TRBJ2-7	CASSPLAGGLYEQYF
TRBV7-2	TRBJ2-5	CASSFGQGRETQYF
TRBV9	TRBJ2-7	CASSPREDTSNYEQYF
TRBV7-2	TRBJ2-1	CASSRGLAGGNEQFF
TRBV7-2	TRBJ2-2	CASSPINTGELFF
TRBV4-2	TRBJ1-3	CASSQGAQNPGNTIYF
TRBV10-3	TRBJ1-1	CAISHDSNTEAFF
TRBV27	TRBJ1-1	CASSSPLNTEAFF
TRBV6-5	TRBJ2-7	CASSLTVAYEQYF
TRBV25-1	TRBJ2-5	CASSAQGLAGETQYF
TRBV19	TRBJ2-7	CASSTPGGGPIHEQYF
TRBV2	TRBJ2-3	CASSEKDRGPTDTQYF
TRBV5-1	TRBJ2-7	CASSPGSVGESYEQYF
TRBV10-2	TRBJ2-7	CASRQRRLLEKRNSYEQYF
TRBV4-1	NA	CASSQARGKIAYEQYF
TRBV6-5	TRBJ2-1	CASSQTSEQFF
TRBV13	TRBJ2-3	CASRGLAGAVDTQYF
TRBV6-1	TRBJ1-1	CASRLKGSTEAFF
TRBV5-1	TRBJ1-2	CASSWGDRSNYGYTF
TRBV19	TRBJ2-3	CASRRTQRGGRDTQYF
TRBV7-2	TRBJ1-4	CASSQRTGRDEKLFF
TRBV7-3	TRBJ2-2	CASSLTRPGELFF
TRBV5-1	TRBJ1-2	CASSLVATARTYGYTF
TRBV18	TRBJ1-4	CASSPVPGGLGEKLFF
TRBV28	TRBJ1-2	CASSQPGGDGYTF
TRBV7-8	TRBJ2-7	CASSLPYLTSAFSYEQYF
TRBV28	TRBJ2-7	CASSPPRGSSGTYEQYF
TRBV18	TRBJ1-2	CASSPVENYGYTF
TRBV28	TRBJ2-1	CASKTGSSGREYNEQFF
TRBV7-6	TRBJ1-2	CASSHLGGLWTNYGYTF
TRBV2	TRBJ2-1	CASRGLAGGTNEQFF
TRBV7-3	TRBJ2-7	CASSLTPGPEQYF
TRBV6-4	TRBJ2-2	CASRVQDTNTGELFF
TRBV28	TRBJ2-7	CASSLSTLGHYYEQYF
TRBV28	TRBJ1-4	CASTKPGTGWTTNEKLFF
TRBV9	TRBJ1-4	CASSSGQGHNEKLFF
TRBV11-2	TRBJ2-1	CASSFSTGGDEQFF
TRBV6-1	TRBJ1-5	CASNGQYSNQPQHF
TRBV4-1	TRBJ2-7	CASSQDQGSSYEQYF
TRBV5-8	TRBJ2-3	CASSSGTSGSPTDTQYF